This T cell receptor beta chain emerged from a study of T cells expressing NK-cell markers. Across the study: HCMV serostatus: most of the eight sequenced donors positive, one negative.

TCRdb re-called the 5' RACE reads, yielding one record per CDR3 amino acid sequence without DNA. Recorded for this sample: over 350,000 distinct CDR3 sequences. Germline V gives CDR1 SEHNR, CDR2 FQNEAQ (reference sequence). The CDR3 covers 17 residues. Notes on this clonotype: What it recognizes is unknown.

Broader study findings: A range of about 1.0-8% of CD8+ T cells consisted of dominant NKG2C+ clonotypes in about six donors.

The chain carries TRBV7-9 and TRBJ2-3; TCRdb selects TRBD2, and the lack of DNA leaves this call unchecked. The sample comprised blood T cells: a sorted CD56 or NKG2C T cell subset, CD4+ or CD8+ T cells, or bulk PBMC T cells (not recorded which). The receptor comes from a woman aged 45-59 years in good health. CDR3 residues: CASSPYPTSGRTDTQYF.